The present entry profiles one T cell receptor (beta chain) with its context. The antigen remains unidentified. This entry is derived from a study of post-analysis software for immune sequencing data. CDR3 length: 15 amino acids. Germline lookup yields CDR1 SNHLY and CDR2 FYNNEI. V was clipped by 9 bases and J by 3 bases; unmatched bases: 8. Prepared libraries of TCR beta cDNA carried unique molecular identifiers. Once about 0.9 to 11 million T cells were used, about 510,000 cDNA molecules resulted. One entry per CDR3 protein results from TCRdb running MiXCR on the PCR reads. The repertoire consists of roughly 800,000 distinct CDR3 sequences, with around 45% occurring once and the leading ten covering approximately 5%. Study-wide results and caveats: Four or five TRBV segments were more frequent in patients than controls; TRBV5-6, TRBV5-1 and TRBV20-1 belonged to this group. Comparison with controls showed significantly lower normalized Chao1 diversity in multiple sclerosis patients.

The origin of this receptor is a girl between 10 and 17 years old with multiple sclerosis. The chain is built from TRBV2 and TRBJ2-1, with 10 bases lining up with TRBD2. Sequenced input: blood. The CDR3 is CARAKREGLYNEQFF. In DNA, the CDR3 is TGTGCCAGGGCGAAGCGGGAGGGCCTCTACAATGAGCAGTTCTTC.